Ten or more counts support the clone carrying this TCR beta chain. TCRdb re-analysed the 5' RACE reads in MiXCR, keeping a single row per CDR3 protein. Among just under 95,000 distinct CDR3 sequences, about 9% were seen once, and the ten largest hold roughly 5.6%. The source of the sample is a study of CD8 T cells in ankylosing spondylitis. This receptor was identified in a male donor with ankylosing spondylitis or in good health (not recorded which). Source material: blood, either unsorted or a sorted T cell fraction (not recorded which).

DNA of the CDR3: TGTGCCAGCAGCGTAGGGACCGTCGACTACGAGCAGTACTTC. It encodes CASSVGTVDYEQYF. The chain combines TRBV9 with TRBJ2-7; D unresolved. This CDR3 has 14 amino acids. V lost 0 bases and J lost 3, with 10 bases in between. The germline V gene encodes CDR1 SGDLS and CDR2 YYNGEE.